The TCR beta chain described here comes from a study of T-cell reconstitution after alpha-beta-depleted transplantation in children. This clonotype was seen more than once but under ten times. In germline, CDR1 is SGHRS, CDR2 YFSETQ. Deletions cut 0 bases from V and 9 bases from J, with 12 bases between. The CDR3 runs 13 residues. A library of TCRbeta sequences, prepared with unique molecular identifiers, was generated. MiXCR, run by TCRdb on the PCR reads, gives a single entry per CDR3 protein. The data hold 500,000 or so distinct CDR3 sequences, with about 33% observed a single time. Sequencing was performed on PBMCs from the stem cell graft donor, taken from the stem cell graft. This clonotype was obtained from a human donor who donated a stem cell graft to a child with aplastic anemia. The chain is built from TRBV5-1 and TRBJ1-2; D remains unclear. CDR3 nucleotides: TGCGCCAGCAGCTTGGAGGGCCTCGGGAGCTACACCTTC. Translated, it gives CASSLEGLGSYTF.